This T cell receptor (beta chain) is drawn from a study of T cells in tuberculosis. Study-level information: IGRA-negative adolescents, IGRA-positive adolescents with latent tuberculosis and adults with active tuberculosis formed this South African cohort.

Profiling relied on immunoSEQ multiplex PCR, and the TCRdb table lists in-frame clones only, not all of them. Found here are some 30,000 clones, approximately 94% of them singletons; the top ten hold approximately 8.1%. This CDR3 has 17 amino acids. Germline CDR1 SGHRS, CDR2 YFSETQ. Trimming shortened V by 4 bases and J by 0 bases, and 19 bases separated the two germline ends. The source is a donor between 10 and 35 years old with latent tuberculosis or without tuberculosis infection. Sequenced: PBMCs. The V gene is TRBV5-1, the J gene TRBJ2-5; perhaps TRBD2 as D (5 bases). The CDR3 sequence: CASSPTGYGSNQETQYF. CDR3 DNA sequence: TGCGCCAGCAGCCCCACGGGGTACGGCAGTAACCAAGAGACCCAGTACTTC.